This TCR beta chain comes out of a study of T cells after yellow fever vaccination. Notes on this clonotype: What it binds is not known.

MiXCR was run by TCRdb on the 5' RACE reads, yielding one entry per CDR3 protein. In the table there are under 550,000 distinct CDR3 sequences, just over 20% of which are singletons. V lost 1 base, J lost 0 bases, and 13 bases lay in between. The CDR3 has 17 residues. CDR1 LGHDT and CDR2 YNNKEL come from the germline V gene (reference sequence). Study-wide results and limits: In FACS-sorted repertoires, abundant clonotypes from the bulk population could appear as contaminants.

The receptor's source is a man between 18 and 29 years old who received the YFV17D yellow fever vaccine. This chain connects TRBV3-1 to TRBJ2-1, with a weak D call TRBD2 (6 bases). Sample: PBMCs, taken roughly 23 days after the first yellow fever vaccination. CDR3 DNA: TGTGCCAGCAGCCAAGGGGAGCGGGCCAGCTCCTACAATGAGCAGTTCTTC. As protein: CASSQGERASSYNEQFF.